These T cell receptor beta chains were read from a single sample in a study of blood T cell repertoires in COVID-19. The protocol was immunoSEQ multiplex PCR, while the TCRdb copy is restricted to in-frame clones and leaves out a portion. The repertoire consists of fewer than 700,000 clones, with roughly nine tenths occurring once and the leading ten covering around 7.8%. The specimen was peripheral blood. The source of these receptors is a woman aged 45-59 years with COVID-19, enrolled during active disease. CDR3s include the opening cysteine and the closing phenylalanine or tryptophan. The order of the fields is CDR3 DNA, CDR3 protein, D gene, clone size, V gene, J gene. The D gene is left open where the match is weak. Clone sizes are given selectively: once, few, many, or a class where the clone is expanded.

CDR3 DNA: TGTGCCAGCAGCGCCACTAGCGCCCGGGGAGATACGCAGTATTTT
CDR3 protein: CASSATSARGDTQYF
D gene: TRBD2
clone size: .
V gene: TRBV28
J gene: TRBJ2-3

CDR3 DNA: TGTGCCACCCGCGGGGCTAGCGGGGGGGGCACAGATACGCAGTATTTT
CDR3 protein: CATRGASGGGTDTQYF
D gene: TRBD2
clone size: .
V gene: TRBV5-4
J gene: TRBJ2-3

CDR3 DNA: TGTGCCAGCAGCGTCTTATGCAGGGGGTATGAGCGGGGGCGTCGCTACGAGCAGTACTTC
CDR3 protein: CASSVLCRGYERGRRYEQYF
D gene: .
clone size: .
V gene: TRBV9
J gene: TRBJ2-7

CDR3 DNA: TGTGCCAGCAGTTTATTACGAGGGGGCGGCACTGAAGCTTTCTTT
CDR3 protein: CASSLLRGGGTEAFF
D gene: TRBD1
clone size: .
V gene: TRBV28
J gene: TRBJ1-1

CDR3 DNA: TGTGCCAGCAGCTTACATGGCACATCCTACGAGCAGTACTTC
CDR3 protein: CASSLHGTSYEQYF
D gene: .
clone size: .
V gene: TRBV11-2
J gene: TRBJ2-7

CDR3 DNA: TGTGCCAGCAGCTCCGGGGGTCCGCCGGGATGGGGACCCGGGGAGCTGTTTTTT
CDR3 protein: CASSSGGPPGWGPGELFF
D gene: .
clone size: .
V gene: TRBV7-6
J gene: TRBJ2-2

CDR3 DNA: TGTGCCAGCAGTTTCGGGACTCTCGACAATGAGCAGTTCTTC
CDR3 protein: CASSFGTLDNEQFF
D gene: .
clone size: .
V gene: TRBV27
J gene: TRBJ2-1

CDR3 DNA: TGTGCCAGCAGCCCGAGCCGGGGGAGGACGAACACCGGGGAGCTGTTTTTT
CDR3 protein: CASSPSRGRTNTGELFF
D gene: .
clone size: once
V gene: TRBV7-9
J gene: TRBJ2-2

CDR3 DNA: TGCGCCAGCAGCCAAGGAGCCGGGACACGGCCTCAGGGGGGCTACACCTTC
CDR3 protein: CASSQGAGTRPQGGYTF
D gene: .
clone size: .
V gene: TRBV4-1
J gene: TRBJ1-2

CDR3 DNA: TGTGCCAGCAGTCCCAGATCCGGGAAGACGGGAGGGTTGAATAATTCACCCCTCCACTTT
CDR3 protein: CASSPRSGKTGGLNNSPLHF
D gene: .
clone size: .
V gene: TRBV28
J gene: TRBJ1-6

CDR3 DNA: TGTGCCAGCAGTTACATCAGGGACACTGAAGCTTTCTTT
CDR3 protein: CASSYIRDTEAFF
D gene: .
clone size: .
V gene: TRBV6-6
J gene: TRBJ1-1

CDR3 DNA: TGTGCCAGCAGTTTTGCAGGCACTAATGAAAAACTGTTTTTT
CDR3 protein: CASSFAGTNEKLFF
D gene: .
clone size: .
V gene: TRBV27
J gene: TRBJ1-4

CDR3 DNA: TGTGCCAGCAGTTTACCCAGGGGCATTCAGTACTTC
CDR3 protein: CASSLPRGIQYF
D gene: .
clone size: .
V gene: TRBV12-3/TRBV12-4
J gene: TRBJ2-4

CDR3 DNA: TGCGCCAGCAGTCTTACAGGTGTCAACACTGAAGCTTTCTTT
CDR3 protein: CASSLTGVNTEAFF
D gene: .
clone size: .
V gene: TRBV5-1
J gene: TRBJ1-1

CDR3 DNA: TGTGCCAGCAGTGGGAAGCCAGGGGAAAACACCGGGGAGCTGTTTTTT
CDR3 protein: CASSGKPGENTGELFF
D gene: .
clone size: .
V gene: TRBV2
J gene: TRBJ2-2

CDR3 DNA: TGTGCCAGCAGCGCCGGTCAGGGACAGGGGGCATCTAACTATGGCTACACCTTC
CDR3 protein: CASSAGQGQGASNYGYTF
D gene: TRBD1
clone size: .
V gene: TRBV9
J gene: TRBJ1-2

CDR3 DNA: TGTGCCAGCCCTAGGGGGCAACTGGATGAGCAGTTCTTC
CDR3 protein: CASPRGQLDEQFF
D gene: TRBD1
clone size: .
V gene: TRBV6-5
J gene: TRBJ2-1

CDR3 DNA: TGTGCCAGCAGTGAAGCGGGCCAGGGGGCTGGAAACACCATATATTTT
CDR3 protein: CASSEAGQGAGNTIYF
D gene: TRBD1
clone size: once
V gene: TRBV6-1
J gene: TRBJ1-3

CDR3 DNA: TGTGCCAGCACATTTCTAGCTACCTCAACCTACGAGCAGTACTTC
CDR3 protein: CASTFLATSTYEQYF
D gene: .
clone size: .
V gene: TRBV5-6
J gene: TRBJ2-7

CDR3 DNA: TGTGCCAGCAGCGCCCAACAGGTGGGGTCACCCCTCCACTTT
CDR3 protein: CASSAQQVGSPLHF
D gene: .
clone size: few
V gene: TRBV9
J gene: TRBJ1-6

CDR3 DNA: TGTGCCAGCACGCCCATGACAGTTCGTCGCGGTAGGAACACTGAAGCTTTCTTT
CDR3 protein: CASTPMTVRRGRNTEAFF
D gene: .
clone size: .
V gene: TRBV7-9
J gene: TRBJ1-1

CDR3 DNA: TGTGCCAGTAGTACCCGGGGAATGAACACTGAAGCTTTCTTT
CDR3 protein: CASSTRGMNTEAFF
D gene: .
clone size: .
V gene: TRBV19
J gene: TRBJ1-1

CDR3 DNA: TGTGCCAGCAGCGAGCGAGGGCAGGCGAACACCGGGGAGCTGTTTTTT
CDR3 protein: CASSERGQANTGELFF
D gene: .
clone size: .
V gene: TRBV4-2
J gene: TRBJ2-2

CDR3 DNA: TGTGCCAGCAACCCCGCCAGGGGAGCTAACTATGGCTACACCTTC
CDR3 protein: CASNPARGANYGYTF
D gene: .
clone size: .
V gene: TRBV5-6
J gene: TRBJ1-2

CDR3 DNA: TGTGCCAGCAGTCGAACTAACACAGATACGCAGTATTTT
CDR3 protein: CASSRTNTDTQYF
D gene: .
clone size: .
V gene: TRBV6-5
J gene: TRBJ2-3

CDR3 DNA: TGCGCCAGCAGCCGAGGGACTGAAGCTTTCTTT
CDR3 protein: CASSRGTEAFF
D gene: .
clone size: .
V gene: TRBV4-1
J gene: TRBJ1-1

CDR3 DNA: TGTGCCAGCACCCCGGACAGGGCAACGAACACTGAAGCTTTCTTT
CDR3 protein: CASTPDRATNTEAFF
D gene: TRBD1
clone size: .
V gene: TRBV28
J gene: TRBJ1-1

CDR3 DNA: TGTGCCAGCGAACCGCGGGGGGCGAGAGGCTACACCTTC
CDR3 protein: CASEPRGARGYTF
D gene: .
clone size: .
V gene: TRBV6-5
J gene: TRBJ1-2

CDR3 DNA: TGTGCCAGAAGCTTGGGGGCCGGGGGGGACCCCCCTGATAATAATTCACCCCTCCACTTT
CDR3 protein: CARSLGAGGDPPDNNSPLHF
D gene: .
clone size: .
V gene: TRBV5-3
J gene: TRBJ1-6

CDR3 DNA: TGTGCCAGCAGCCAAATAGGCGGAATTACAGATACGCAGTATTTT
CDR3 protein: CASSQIGGITDTQYF
D gene: .
clone size: .
V gene: TRBV3-1/TRBV3-2
J gene: TRBJ2-3

CDR3 DNA: TGTGCCAGCAGTTACTCAACCAGGGCGAACTATGGCTACACCTTC
CDR3 protein: CASSYSTRANYGYTF
D gene: .
clone size: .
V gene: TRBV6-6
J gene: TRBJ1-2

CDR3 DNA: TGTGCCAGCAGCCCCGGGGGGGGCAGAGATACGCAGTATTTT
CDR3 protein: CASSPGGGRDTQYF
D gene: TRBD2
clone size: .
V gene: TRBV7-2
J gene: TRBJ2-3

CDR3 DNA: TGCGCCAGCAGCCAACCGGGGGGCGCGGCAGATACGCAGTATTTT
CDR3 protein: CASSQPGGAADTQYF
D gene: .
clone size: once
V gene: TRBV5-1
J gene: TRBJ2-3

CDR3 DNA: TGTGCCAGCTGGACAGGGAGGGCCCAGCATTTT
CDR3 protein: CASWTGRAQHF
D gene: .
clone size: once
V gene: TRBV21-1
J gene: TRBJ1-5

CDR3 DNA: TGTGCCAGCAGTTCCGAGCTCGACAGGGAGACTGATCAGCCCCAGCATTTT
CDR3 protein: CASSSELDRETDQPQHF
D gene: TRBD1
clone size: .
V gene: TRBV28
J gene: TRBJ1-5

CDR3 DNA: TGTGCCAGCAGTCCCCAAACAGCTTCACCCCTCCACTTT
CDR3 protein: CASSPQTASPLHF
D gene: .
clone size: .
V gene: TRBV27
J gene: TRBJ1-6

CDR3 DNA: TGTGCCACCAGGACAGAACTTGGCTACACCTTC
CDR3 protein: CATRTELGYTF
D gene: .
clone size: .
V gene: TRBV24-1
J gene: TRBJ1-2

CDR3 DNA: TGTGCCAGTAGTACCCGGACAGGGATCGGAGCTTTCTTT
CDR3 protein: CASSTRTGIGAFF
D gene: TRBD1
clone size: .
V gene: TRBV19
J gene: TRBJ1-1

CDR3 DNA: TGCGCCAGCAGCCCCAGCTCGGGACAGACGAACTTCGACTACGAGCAGTACTTC
CDR3 protein: CASSPSSGQTNFDYEQYF
D gene: TRBD1
clone size: .
V gene: TRBV4-1
J gene: TRBJ2-7

CDR3 DNA: TGTGCCAGTAGACAGGGTATGAGGGAAAAACTGTTTTTT
CDR3 protein: CASRQGMREKLFF
D gene: TRBD1
clone size: .
V gene: TRBV27
J gene: TRBJ1-4

CDR3 DNA: TGTGCCATCAGTATAGCGGACGGGCACGAGCAGTACTTC
CDR3 protein: CAISIADGHEQYF
D gene: .
clone size: once
V gene: TRBV10-3
J gene: TRBJ2-7

CDR3 DNA: TGCGCCAGCCGCCGTAGTGGGAGAGAGACCCAGTACTTC
CDR3 protein: CASRRSGRETQYF
D gene: .
clone size: .
V gene: TRBV5-1
J gene: TRBJ2-5

CDR3 DNA: TGTGCCAGCAGTGAACTTGGGACAGCTCTTGGTGAAGCTGGCTACACCTTC
CDR3 protein: CASSELGTALGEAGYTF
D gene: TRBD1
clone size: .
V gene: TRBV25-1
J gene: TRBJ1-2

CDR3 DNA: TGCGCCAGCAGGCCGGGACTAGCGGTCTCCTACGAGCAGTACTTC
CDR3 protein: CASRPGLAVSYEQYF
D gene: TRBD2
clone size: .
V gene: TRBV5-1
J gene: TRBJ2-7

CDR3 DNA: TGTGCCAGCAGGCCAGACAGGGGGTTGGATGGCTACACCTTC
CDR3 protein: CASRPDRGLDGYTF
D gene: TRBD1
clone size: .
V gene: TRBV6-5
J gene: TRBJ1-2

CDR3 DNA: TGTGCCAGCAGCCAGGATTTTGGCGGGGAGCTGTTTTTT
CDR3 protein: CASSQDFGGELFF
D gene: .
clone size: .
V gene: TRBV6-5
J gene: TRBJ2-2

CDR3 DNA: TGTGCCAGCAGCGGCGACAGGTTCGATCAGCCCCAGCATTTT
CDR3 protein: CASSGDRFDQPQHF
D gene: .
clone size: .
V gene: TRBV2
J gene: TRBJ1-5

CDR3 DNA: TGTGCCAGCAGCGCCGCACTAGCTGGGACTGAAGCTTTCTTT
CDR3 protein: CASSAALAGTEAFF
D gene: .
clone size: .
V gene: TRBV28
J gene: TRBJ1-1

CDR3 DNA: TGTGCCAGCAGCCAAGTGCCCCGAGCAAACTATGGCTACACCTTC
CDR3 protein: CASSQVPRANYGYTF
D gene: .
clone size: .
V gene: TRBV3-1/TRBV3-2
J gene: TRBJ1-2

CDR3 DNA: TGTGCCAGTAGTCAAAGCGGGGGCCCCTACGAGCAGTACTTC
CDR3 protein: CASSQSGGPYEQYF
D gene: TRBD2
clone size: .
V gene: TRBV19
J gene: TRBJ2-7

CDR3 DNA: TGTGCCAGCTCAGGCTCAGGGGTTGGCAATCAGCCCCAGCATTTT
CDR3 protein: CASSGSGVGNQPQHF
D gene: .
clone size: .
V gene: TRBV18
J gene: TRBJ1-5

CDR3 DNA: TGTGCCAGCAGCTTGTCAGGGGAGGGTTACGAGCAGTACTTC
CDR3 protein: CASSLSGEGYEQYF
D gene: .
clone size: once
V gene: TRBV5-6
J gene: TRBJ2-7

CDR3 DNA: TGCAGCGGAGGGGGAAGGGACACTGAAGCTTTCTTT
CDR3 protein: CSGGGRDTEAFF
D gene: .
clone size: .
V gene: TRBV29-1
J gene: TRBJ1-1

CDR3 DNA: TGTGCCAGCAGCTTAAGTCAGGGCTCCTACAATGAGCAGTTCTTC
CDR3 protein: CASSLSQGSYNEQFF
D gene: .
clone size: .
V gene: TRBV7-2
J gene: TRBJ2-1

CDR3 DNA: TGTGCCAGCAGTTCTAGAATGTCGGTGTATACGCAGTATTTT
CDR3 protein: CASSSRMSVYTQYF
D gene: .
clone size: .
V gene: TRBV6-5
J gene: TRBJ2-3

CDR3 DNA: TGTGCCAGCAGCTTATTGCGGGGGGACCCAAGCACAGATACGCAGTATTTT
CDR3 protein: CASSLLRGDPSTDTQYF
D gene: TRBD2
clone size: .
V gene: TRBV7-2
J gene: TRBJ2-3

CDR3 DNA: TGTGCCTGGAGTGTAGGCCCGGGACAGCAAGAGACCCAGTACTTC
CDR3 protein: CAWSVGPGQQETQYF
D gene: TRBD1
clone size: .
V gene: TRBV30
J gene: TRBJ2-5